These 30 T cell receptor beta chains originate from one sample sequenced in a study of control samples from healthy donors and cancer patients. Generated by immunoSEQ multiplex PCR, the TCRdb table keeps only in-frame clones and is missing some. This sample yields fewer than 500,000 clones, of which about 93% are seen a single time; roughly 6.4% belongs to the top ten. The sequencing input was PBMCs. The receptors stem from a man between 35 and 55 years old with head and neck cancer.

The genes are TRBV30 and TRBJ1-1, with TRBD1 as a possible D gene (5 bases). Germline-derived CDR1 and CDR2 are GTSNPN and SVGIG (reference sequence). The CDR3 is made up of 12 amino acids. Trimming shortened V by 2 bases and J by 6 bases, and 10 bases separated the two germline ends. The CDR3 DNA follows: TGTGCCTGGAGTCCACGGGGGGCTGAAGCTTTCTTT. Translated, it gives CAWSPRGAEAFF.

The chain carries TRBV30 and TRBJ1-4; 8 bases fit TRBD1. The CDR3 has 13 residues. V lost 8 bases to trimming and J lost 8 bases; unmatched junction nucleotides: 10. CDR1 GTSNPN and CDR2 SVGIG come from the germline V gene (reference sequence). CDR3 residues: CARGTGPQEKLFF. The CDR3 region has the DNA TGTGCCCGCGGGACAGGCCCCCAAGAAAAACTGTTTTTT.

CDR3 protein: CASRGPLAGGPLNEQFF. The CDR3 DNA reads TGCGCCAGCCGAGGTCCACTAGCGGGAGGGCCTCTGAATGAGCAGTTCTTC. The J gene is TRBJ2-1, the V gene TRBV5-1, with 13 bases matching TRBD2. V trimming: 7 bases; J trimming: 7 bases; junction bases outside the gene matches: 14. In germline, CDR1 is SGHRS, CDR2 YFSETQ. The CDR3 has 17 residues.

Concerning this clone: An end of the junction does not agree with germline; a read error may underlie this. The chain carries TRBV7-6 and TRBJ2-7; D is ambiguous. The CDR3 runs to 14 residues. Germline V gene data show CDR1 as SGHVS and CDR2 as FNYEAQ. The CDR3 is CASTLDGSPHEQYF. Here the CDR3 DNA reads TGTGCCAGCACCTTAGACGGGTCCCCCCACGAGCAGTACTTC. The variable domain in full, completed from reference TRBV7-6 and TRBJ2-7, reads GAGVSQSPRYKVTKRGQDVALRCDPISGHVSLYWYRQALGQGPEFLTYFNYEAQQDKSGLPNDRFSAERPEGSISTLTIQRTEQRDSAMYRCASTLDGSPHEQYFGPGTRLTVT.

The rearrangement links TRBV5-1 to TRBJ1-1; D is perhaps TRBD1 (6 bases). This CDR3 has 14 residues. Germline values: CDR1 SGHRS, CDR2 YFSETQ. The V and J ends lost 4 bases and 4 bases respectively, with 14 bases between them. The chain's CDR3 is CASSGGTSFTEAFF. The CDR3 DNA is TGCGCCAGCAGCGGGGGCACTAGTTTCACTGAAGCTTTCTTT.

The chain employs TRBV7-2 and TRBJ1-1; weak D call: TRBD1 (6 bases). Trimming took off 8 bases at V and 6 bases at J, with 19 bases between the two ends. The CDR3 loop spans 14 amino acids. Germline-derived CDR1 and CDR2 are SGHTA and FQGNSA. For the CDR3, the DNA is TGTGCCAGCGGAGACTGGGGGGGCTTTCCTGAAGCTTTCTTT. Protein product: CASGDWGGFPEAFF.

V is TRBV6-5 and J is TRBJ1-5, with D uncertain. Germline V gene lookup returns CDR1 MNHEY and CDR2 SVGAGI. CDR3 length: 14 amino acids. The V gene lost 0 bases and the J gene lost 1 base, with 4 bases spanning the gap. Here the CDR3 DNA reads TGTGCCAGCAGTTACTCCCTAAGCAATCAGCCCCAGCATTTT. Protein: CASSYSLSNQPQHF.

This clone has just one count. The CDR3 nucleotides are TGCGCCAGCAGTGAGCAGGGGAACACTGAAGCTTTCTTT. Its translation: CASSEQGNTEAFF. The chain has TRBV10-1 and TRBJ1-1, with D perhaps TRBD1 (5 bases). V was pared by 2 bases and J by 1 base, with 5 bases between. Germline values: CDR1 WNHNN, CDR2 SYGVQD (reference sequence). There are 13 residues in the CDR3.

The CDR3 is CASSFSGSLGLALFF. As DNA, the CDR3 is TGTGCCAGCAGTTTTAGCGGGAGCTTGGGTCTAGCACTCTTCTTC. The gene calls are TRBV27 and TRBJ2-1; 9 bases are a match to TRBD2. Germline CDR1 MNHEY, CDR2 SMNVEV (reference sequence). CDR3 size: 15 residues. With 3 bases clipped from V and 16 bases from J, the junction kept 16 bases outside the gene matches.

The V gene is TRBV27, the J gene TRBJ1-1; a possible D gene is TRBD1 (6 bases). Germline CDR1 MNHEY, CDR2 SMNVEV (reference sequence). CDR3 length: 15 residues. Trimming pared 0 bases from V and 1 base from J, leaving 9 bases between. CDR3 in DNA: TGTGCCAGCAGTTTATCAGTCAGGGGGAACACTGAAGCTTTCTTT. Translation gives CASSLSVRGNTEAFF.

The chain recombines TRBV27 with TRBJ1-2; D is undetermined. There are 14 residues in the CDR3. Germline loops: CDR1 MNHEY, CDR2 SMNVEV (reference sequence). The ends were cut back, 5 bases at V and 1 base at J, with 11 bases in the middle. The CDR3 DNA reads TGTGCCAGCAGTCCCCGGACCGTTAACTATGGCTACACCTTC. Translating it yields CASSPRTVNYGYTF.

V is TRBV9 and J is TRBJ2-3, with TRBD2 identical over 7 bases. Trimming cost V 0 bases and J 2 bases; bases outside gene matches: 3. In germline, CDR1 is SGDLS, CDR2 YYNGEE. This CDR3 comprises 15 residues. CDR3: CASSVGRGITDTQYF. The CDR3 coding sequence is TGTGCCAGCAGCGTAGGGCGGGGGATCACAGATACGCAGTATTTT. Full variable domain (missing parts from reference TRBV9 and TRBJ2-3): DSGVTQTPKHLITATGQRVTLRCSPRSGDLSVYWYQQSLDQGLQFLIQYYNGEERAKGNILERFSAQQFPDLHSELNLSSLELGDSALYFCASSVGRGITDTQYFGPGTRLTVL.

The rearrangement joins TRBV28 to TRBJ2-2; D unresolved. Per germline, CDR1 MDHEN and CDR2 SYDVKM. With 8 bases removed from V and 3 bases from J, the gap between germline ends came to 13 bases. This CDR3 has 14 residues. For the CDR3, the DNA is TGTGCCAGCTCCCCAAATCGGTACACCGGGGAGCTGTTTTTT. Its protein is CASSPNRYTGELFF. The entire variable domain, with the rest obtained from reference TRBV28 and TRBJ2-2, is as follows: DVKVTQSSRYLVKRTGEKVFLECVQDMDHENMFWYRQDPGLGLRLIYFSYDVKMKEKGDIPEGYSVSREKKERFSLILESASTNQTSMYLCASSPNRYTGELFFGEGSRLTVL.

This sequence joins TRBV27 and TRBJ2-7, with a tentative D call TRBD1 (6 bases). The length of the CDR3 is 16 residues. The germline CDR1 and CDR2 sequences are MNHEY and SMNVEV (reference sequence). Trimming removed 0 bases at V and 3 bases at J, with 15 bases between. Here the CDR3 DNA reads TGTGCCAGCAGTTTATCCCACTCTATGACAGGCTACGAGCAGTACTTC. As protein: CASSLSHSMTGYEQYF.

This chain joins TRBV18 and TRBJ2-1, with TRBD2 matching over 7 bases. Germline CDR1 is KGHSH and CDR2 is LQKENI. This CDR3 is 13 amino acids long. With 6 bases clipped from V and 8 bases from J, the junction kept 7 bases outside the gene matches. Here the CDR3 reads CASSPRRGDEQFF. The CDR3 bases are TGTGCCAGCTCCCCGAGACGGGGGGATGAGCAGTTCTTC.

Here the CDR3 reads CASSRRRQGPDTQYF. The DNA of the CDR3 is TGTGCCAGCAGCCGCCGGAGACAAGGCCCAGATACGCAGTATTTT. The chain has TRBV27 and TRBJ2-3, with unresolved D. V shed 6 bases and J shed 4 bases, with 17 bases lying between them. Germline-derived CDR1 and CDR2 are MNHEY and SMNVEV (reference sequence). The CDR3 is 15 amino acids.

The gene calls are TRBV5-5 and TRBJ1-2, with 8 bases that match TRBD1. With 1 base clipped from V and 5 bases from J, the junction kept 7 bases outside the gene matches. Germline CDR1 SGHKS, CDR2 YYEKEE (reference sequence). The CDR3 runs 15 residues. CDR3 DNA: TGTGCCAGCAGCTTGTGGCAGGGGGCAACGTATGGCTACACCTTC. It translates to CASSLWQGATYGYTF. Looking up the rest from reference TRBV5-5 and TRBJ1-2 gives the full variable domain: DAGVTQSPTHLIKTRGQQVTLRCSPISGHKSVSWYQQVLGQGPQFIFQYYEKEERGRGNFPDRFSARQFPNYSSELNVNALLLGDSALYLCASSLWQGATYGYTFGSGTRLTVV.

The J gene is TRBJ2-7, the V gene TRBV7-9; perhaps TRBD1 as D (6 bases). Germline V gene lookup returns CDR1 SEHNR and CDR2 FQNEAQ (reference sequence). The CDR3 has 15 residues. The V end was cut by 5 bases, the J end by 0 bases, with 14 bases between. Here the CDR3 DNA reads TGTGCCAGCAGCCCCACAGGGTTCAACTCCTACGAGCAGTACTTC. Protein product: CASSPTGFNSYEQYF. The complete variable domain, with remaining parts taken from reference TRBV7-9 and TRBJ2-7, reads DTGVSQNPRHKITKRGQNVTFRCDPISEHNRLYWYRQTLGQGPEFLTYFQNEAQLEKSRLLSDRFSAERPKGSFSTLEIQRTEQGDSAMYLCASSPTGFNSYEQYFGPGTRLTVT.

This sequence joins TRBV2 and TRBJ2-5; D assignment may be TRBD1 or TRBD2 (5 bases each). Looked up from germline, CDR1 is SNHLY and CDR2 is FYNNEI. CDR3 length: 18 residues. V lost 5 bases to trimming and J lost 2 bases, with 24 bases between them. CDR3 loop: CASSSPGRPTFGQETQYF. DNA for the CDR3: TGTGCCAGCAGTTCACCGGGACGGCCTACCTTTGGGCAAGAGACCCAGTACTTC.

The J gene is TRBJ2-1, the V gene TRBV7-2, with 10 bases matching TRBD2. This CDR3 has 15 amino acids. The trim removed 0 bases at V and 9 bases at J, leaving 5 bases unmatched. In germline, CDR1 is SGHTA, CDR2 FQGNSA. The CDR3 DNA reads TGTGCCAGCAGCTTAGCAGCGGGGGGGGTCAGTGAGCAGTTCTTC. Translation gives CASSLAAGGVSEQFF.

V is TRBV9 and J is TRBJ2-1; TRBD2 matches 7 bases. This CDR3 has 16 residues. The V segment lost 4 bases and the J segment 0 bases; nucleotides outside the gene matches: 7. CDR1 is SGDLS and CDR2 is YYNGEE in the germline V gene. The chain's CDR3 is CASSPRGGSSYNEQFF. CDR3 DNA: TGTGCCAGCAGCCCCCGCGGCGGGAGCTCCTACAATGAGCAGTTCTTC.

The CDR3 protein is CASSPLKGNTGELFF. In DNA form, the CDR3 reads TGTGCCAGCTCACCACTTAAGGGAAACACCGGGGAGCTGTTTTTT. The J gene is TRBJ2-2, the V gene TRBV18; D remains ambiguous. The CDR3 loop spans 15 amino acids. V was trimmed by 1 base and J by 2 bases, leaving 8 bases between them. Germline V lookup: CDR1 KGHSH, CDR2 LQKENI.

The chain carries TRBV10-1 and TRBJ2-4; a possible D gene is TRBD1 (5 bases). There are 15 residues in the CDR3. Trimming pared 5 bases from V and 9 bases from J, leaving 20 bases between. Germline values: CDR1 WNHNN, CDR2 SYGVQD (reference sequence). The CDR3 reads CASSPTQGLGSIQYF. The CDR3, as DNA: TGCGCCAGCAGTCCTACGCAGGGTTTAGGTAGCATTCAGTACTTC.

V usage is TRBV28 and J usage is TRBJ1-5; a weak D match, TRBD1 (6 bases). The CDR3 runs 16 residues. Trimming removed 1 base from V and 4 bases from J, with 14 bases in between. CDR1 and CDR2 from the germline V gene are MDHEN and SYDVKM. The CDR3 coding sequence is TGTGCCAGCAGTTTATTGCCCGGGGGCGGGAATCAGCCCCAGCATTTT. The encoded protein is CASSLLPGGGNQPQHF.

The chain is built from TRBV5-1 and TRBJ2-3, with D unresolved. Germline V gene data show CDR1 as SGHRS and CDR2 as YFSETQ. V was trimmed by 2 bases and J by 6 bases, leaving 10 bases between them. CDR3 length equals 13 residues. The CDR3 DNA reads TGCGCCAGCAGCTTAGGAACTATGGATACGCAGTATTTT. Protein product: CASSLGTMDTQYF.

The chain carries TRBV5-1 and TRBJ2-2; TRBD2 matches at 11 bases. The junction had 6 bases not matched to a gene; V was cut back by 4 bases and J by 7 bases. The length of the CDR3 is 15 residues. The germline gives CDR1 SGHRS, CDR2 YFSETQ. CDR3 loop: CASSPLAGADGELFF. The CDR3 nucleotides read TGCGCCAGCAGCCCACTAGCGGGAGCTGACGGGGAGCTGTTTTTT.

This chain joins TRBV2 and TRBJ1-1; D is uncertain. The ends were cut back, 8 bases at V and 2 bases at J, with 9 bases in the middle. Germline lookup yields CDR1 SNHLY and CDR2 FYNNEI. The CDR3 covers 12 residues. CDR3 in DNA: TGTGCCAGCCCCAAGGGTAACACTGAAGCTTTCTTT. It specifies CASPKGNTEAFF.

The V gene is TRBV6-5, the J gene TRBJ2-3, with TRBD2 matching 8 bases. V lost 5 bases to trimming and J lost 5 bases; unmatched junction nucleotides: 9. The CDR3 has 15 residues. CDR1 and CDR2 from the germline V gene are MNHEY and SVGAGI. CDR3 DNA sequence: TGTGCCAGCAGTATAGAGCGGGGGCATAGAGATACGCAGTATTTT. Translated, it gives CASSIERGHRDTQYF.

The chain uses TRBV13 and TRBJ2-7; possibly TRBD2 for D (6 bases). Per germline, CDR1 PRHDT and CDR2 FYEKMQ (reference sequence). The CDR3 has 18 amino acids. V gave up 2 bases and J gave up 0 bases, with 20 bases separating them. CDR3 nucleotide sequence: TGTGCCAGCAGCTTAAAACGGTCTTTTGCGGGGATCTCCTACGAGCAGTACTTC. Residues: CASSLKRSFAGISYEQYF.

V gene TRBV7-2 combines with J gene TRBJ2-1; the match to TRBD2 covers 7 bases. This CDR3 comprises 15 residues. Germline trimming cut 2 bases from V and 4 bases from J; bases unmatched to any gene: 5. CDR1 and CDR2 (germline): SGHTA, FQGNSA. The CDR3 protein is CASSLLSGVYNEQFF. The CDR3, as DNA: TGTGCCAGCAGCTTACTCAGCGGGGTTTACAATGAGCAGTTCTTC.